This is a list of T cell receptor beta chains from one sample in a study of early T cells in non-severe SARS-CoV-2 infection. One entry per CDR3 protein, called by TCRdb with MiXCR from the 5' RACE reads. This sample has around 80,000 distinct CDR3 sequences, with more than 10% found just once. Sequenced sample: whole blood. The origin of the receptors is an adult who was a healthcare worker with PCR-confirmed SARS-CoV-2 infection or an uninfected control (not recorded which). The CDR3 runs from the conserved cysteine through the conserved F or W. A D gene is named only where the DNA matches it firmly. Expanded clones get a size class; other rows say once, few or many, or leave the size out.

cdr3_aa cdr3_nt clone_size j_call d_call v_call
CASSPMGGGTDTQYF TGTGCCAGCAGTCCCATGGGGGGCGGCACAGATACGCAGTATTTT many TRBJ2-3 . TRBV28
CASSSGSFSYEQYF TGTGCCAGCAGCTCGGGCTCCTTCTCCTACGAGCAGTACTTC . TRBJ2-7 . TRBV6-2/TRBV6-3
CASRAGQGSNYGYTF TGTGCCAGCAGGGCCGGACAGGGATCTAACTATGGCTACACCTTC . TRBJ1-2 TRBD1 TRBV6-1
CASSRGQPNTGELFF TGTGCCAGCAGCCGCGGACAGCCGAACACCGGGGAGCTGTTTTTT . TRBJ2-2 . TRBV11-2
CASSLRVSGSSYNEQFF TGTGCCAGCAGTTTAAGGGTTAGCGGGAGCTCCTACAATGAGCAGTTCTTC . TRBJ2-1 TRBD2 TRBV27
CASSPSDREPPSNTGELFF TGTGCCAGCTCACCATCGGACAGGGAGCCCCCTTCGAACACCGGGGAGCTGTTTTTT few TRBJ2-2 TRBD1 TRBV18
CASSLGPQPDTQYF TGCGCCAGCAGCTTGGGGCCACAGCCAGATACGCAGTATTTT . TRBJ2-3 . TRBV5-1
CATKGYGRAEDTQYF TGTGCCACCAAAGGCTATGGGAGGGCTGAAGATACGCAGTATTTT few TRBJ2-3 TRBD2 TRBV15
CASKYGGTNTGELFF TGTGCCAGCAAATACGGGGGAACGAACACCGGGGAGCTGTTTTTT many TRBJ2-2 . TRBV28
CASSPTGNQETQYF TGTGCCAGCAGTCCGACCGGAAACCAAGAGACCCAGTACTTC . TRBJ2-5 . TRBV11-2
CASSSPILGTDTQYF TGTGCCAGCAGCTCCCCGATACTCGGCACAGATACGCAGTATTTT many TRBJ2-3 . TRBV28
CSARVTDTKASGANVLTF TGCAGTGCTAGAGTTACGGACACGAAAGCCTCTGGGGCCAACGTCCTGACTTTC . TRBJ2-6 . TRBV20-1
CASSVGRGRSSYNEQFF TGTGCCAGCAGCGTAGGGAGGGGAAGATCCTCCTACAATGAGCAGTTCTTC . TRBJ2-1 . TRBV9
CASSLWTGGRIDQPQHF TGTGCCAGCAGCTTGTGGACAGGGGGCCGAATAGATCAGCCCCAGCATTTT few TRBJ1-5 TRBD1 TRBV5-6
CASSLADHMNTEAFF TGCGCCAGCAGCTTGGCCGATCACATGAACACTGAAGCTTTCTTT . TRBJ1-1 . TRBV5-1
CASSDWDGVIGNTIYF TGTGCCAGCAGCGATTGGGACGGAGTCATAGGAAACACCATATATTTT . TRBJ1-3 . TRBV9
CASSRGGDQPQHF TGTGCCAGCAGTAGAGGAGGGGATCAGCCCCAGCATTTT few TRBJ1-5 . TRBV25-1
CASSLGGALTDTQYF TGTGCCAGCAGCTTAGGAGGGGCTCTAACAGATACGCAGTATTTT . TRBJ2-3 . TRBV7-3
CASSRDHKASDTQYF TGTGCCAGCAGTCGGGACCACAAAGCAAGCGATACGCAGTATTTT . TRBJ2-3 . TRBV6-5
CASSLQPAGVVEQYF TGTGCCAGCAGTCTACAGCCGGCTGGGGTTGTCGAGCAGTACTTC . TRBJ2-7 . TRBV6-1
CSVDDRGDEQFF TGCAGCGTTGACGACAGGGGGGATGAGCAGTTCTTC many TRBJ2-1 TRBD1 TRBV29-1
CSAPLAIQETQYF TGCAGTGCCCCATTAGCGATTCAAGAGACCCAGTACTTC . TRBJ2-5 . TRBV20-1
CASSQDVGTPLYNEQFF TGTGCCAGCAGCCAAGATGTTGGGACTCCCCTCTACAATGAGCAGTTCTTC few TRBJ2-1 . TRBV4-2
CASSPVRGGFSYEQHF TGTGCCAGCAGCCCAGTAAGGGGGGGATTTTCCTACGAGCAGCACTTC . TRBJ2-7 . TRBV11-2
CASSPQISSYEQYF TGTGCCAGCAGCCCGCAAATCAGCTCCTACGAGCAGTACTTC few TRBJ2-7 . TRBV3-1
CASSQDGGGFGQYF TGTGCCAGCAGCCAAGATGGTGGTGGGTTCGGGCAGTACTTC many TRBJ2-7 . TRBV3-1
CASSKDSSYNEQFF TGTGCCAGCAGCAAAGACAGCTCCTACAATGAGCAGTTCTTC . TRBJ2-1 . TRBV21-1
CASREGQGMRGYTF TGTGCCAGCAGGGAGGGACAGGGGATGCGAGGCTACACCTTC few TRBJ1-2 TRBD1 TRBV12-3/TRBV12-4
CASSDTRGTGELFF TGTGCCAGCAGTGATACTAGGGGCACCGGGGAGCTGTTTTTT . TRBJ2-2 . TRBV2
CASSLYEPSGEQFF TGTGCCAGCAGCTTATATGAACCGTCAGGGGAGCAGTTCTTC many TRBJ2-1 . TRBV11-1
CASSLAGGYYTDTQYF TGCGCCAGCAGCTTGGCGGGCGGCTACTACACAGATACGCAGTATTTT few TRBJ2-3 . TRBV5-1
CSARSKLAGVADTQYF TGCAGTGCTAGATCTAAGCTAGCGGGAGTGGCGGATACGCAGTATTTT few TRBJ2-3 TRBD2 TRBV20-1
CASSLPDGLYEQYF TGTGCCAGCAGCCTCCCCGACGGACTCTACGAGCAGTACTTC many TRBJ2-7 . TRBV28
CSVEGTAGSPLHF TGCAGCGTTGAAGGGACAGCTGGTTCACCCCTCCACTTT . TRBJ1-6 . TRBV29-1
CASSEDGTRNEQFF TGTGCCAGCAGTGAGGACGGGACTAGGAATGAGCAGTTCTTC few TRBJ2-1 TRBD2 TRBV6-6
CASSPFGQSEYF TGTGCCAGCAGTCCCTTTGGACAGAGTGAGTACTTC . TRBJ2-4 . TRBV28
CASSIGTSRAYEQYF TGCGCCAGCAGCATAGGGACTAGTCGCGCCTACGAGCAGTACTTC few TRBJ2-7 TRBD2 TRBV5-1
CASSPSVTGELFF TGTGCCAGCAGCCCTTCGGTCACCGGGGAGCTGTTTTTT . TRBJ2-2 . TRBV11-2
CASSYGQGRWNEQFF TGTGCCAGCAGCTACGGACAGGGAAGATGGAATGAGCAGTTCTTC many TRBJ2-1 TRBD1 TRBV11-2
CASSPQGQGAFETQYF TGTGCCAGCAGCCCCCAGGGACAGGGGGCTTTCGAGACCCAGTACTTC . TRBJ2-5 TRBD1 TRBV12-3/TRBV12-4
CASTLWGLAGVTIYEQYF TGCGCCAGCACCCTCTGGGGACTAGCGGGAGTAACTATCTACGAGCAGTACTTC few TRBJ2-7 TRBD2 TRBV10-1
CASSLTQGDWGTDTQYF TGTGCCAGCAGTTTAACCCAGGGGGACTGGGGTACAGATACGCAGTATTTT many TRBJ2-3 . TRBV27
CSASPRTVNTEAFF TGCAGTGCTAGCCCCCGGACAGTTAACACTGAAGCTTTCTTT many TRBJ1-1 . TRBV20-1
CASSPGGQGNSPLHF TGTGCCAGCAGCCCAGGGGGACAGGGGAATTCACCCCTCCACTTT . TRBJ1-6 TRBD1 TRBV5-4
CSARPRRNSGNTIYF TGCAGTGCTAGACCGCGACGGAACTCTGGAAACACCATATATTTT few TRBJ1-3 . TRBV20-1
CASTENNEQFF TGTGCCAGCACAGAGAACAATGAGCAGTTCTTC many TRBJ2-1 . TRBV27
CASSLARQGEQYF TGTGCCAGCAGCTTGGCCCGACAGGGAGAGCAGTACTTC few TRBJ2-7 TRBD1 TRBV5-4
CSELAGGNEQFF TGCAGTGAACTAGCGGGAGGTAATGAGCAGTTCTTC many TRBJ2-1 TRBD2 TRBV29-1
CASSLGQEQYF TGTGCCAGCAGCTTGGGGCAGGAGCAGTACTTC many TRBJ2-7 . TRBV11-2
CASSFQGQYEQYF TGTGCCAGCAGCTTCCAGGGGCAGTACGAGCAGTACTTC once TRBJ2-7 . TRBV3-1
CAISDGTGLSNQPQHF TGTGCCATCAGTGATGGGACAGGGTTAAGCAATCAGCCCCAGCATTTT few TRBJ1-5 TRBD1 TRBV10-3
CATSDLMGAGNEQFF TGTGCCACCAGTGATTTGATGGGGGCCGGCAATGAGCAGTTCTTC many TRBJ2-1 . TRBV24-1
CAISGGQGFNQPQHF TGTGCCATCAGTGGGGGACAGGGTTTTAATCAGCCCCAGCATTTT few TRBJ1-5 TRBD1 TRBV10-3
CASTLGTGRAGGDTQYF TGTGCCAGCACCCTGGGGACCGGGAGGGCCGGGGGAGATACGCAGTATTTT few TRBJ2-3 TRBD2 TRBV11-2
CASSRSGGMGYEQYF TGTGCCAGCAGCCGATCGGGCGGGATGGGGTACGAGCAGTACTTC many TRBJ2-7 . TRBV14
CASSQARQRYTGELFF TGTGCCAGCAGCCAAGCTCGCCAGCGGTACACCGGGGAGCTGTTTTTT many TRBJ2-2 . TRBV14